This is a list of T cell receptor beta chains from one sample in a study of blood T cell repertoires in COVID-19. Profiling relied on immunoSEQ multiplex PCR, and the TCRdb table lists in-frame clones only, not all of them. The profile shows a few hundred thousand clones, about 85% of them singletons. Specimen: peripheral blood. The receptors here all came from a man aged 35-49 years with acute or convalescent COVID-19. CDR3s include the opening cysteine and the closing phenylalanine or tryptophan. A D gene is named only where the DNA matches it firmly. For some rows the clone size is stated as once, few or many, or as a class when expanded; others skip it.

j_call d_call v_call clone_size cdr3_aa cdr3_nt
TRBJ2-1 NA TRBV30 NA CAWSVRREYPLSNEQFF TGTGCCTGGAGTGTACGTCGCGAGTACCCCCTTTCCAATGAGCAGTTCTTC
TRBJ2-7 NA TRBV7-3 NA CASSSTGFDEQYF TGTGCCAGCAGCTCTACAGGGTTTGACGAGCAGTACTTC
TRBJ2-2 TRBD1 TRBV2 NA CAIRGQGAIGELFF TGTGCCATCAGGGGACAGGGGGCGATAGGGGAGCTGTTTTTT
TRBJ1-2 NA TRBV7-9 NA CASSLETATNYGYTF TGTGCCAGCAGCTTAGAGACAGCGACTAACTATGGCTACACCTTC
TRBJ2-5 NA TRBV5-6 NA CASSFSSGLIQETQYF TGTGCCAGCAGCTTTTCGTCAGGGTTGATCCAAGAGACCCAGTACTTC
TRBJ1-1 TRBD1 TRBV5-6 NA CASSLRGHRGRGTEAFF TGTGCCAGCAGCTTGAGAGGACACAGGGGGCGCGGAACTGAAGCTTTCTTT
TRBJ1-2 NA TRBV19 NA CASSIGASWTVLANYGYTF TGTGCCAGTAGTATCGGGGCTAGTTGGACAGTCCTAGCTAACTATGGCTACACCTTC
TRBJ1-5 NA TRBV5-5 NA CASSSGGVFRNQPQHF TGTGCCAGCAGCAGCGGGGGGGTATTCCGAAATCAGCCCCAGCATTTT
TRBJ1-2 NA TRBV18 NA CASSPSRGYGYTF TGTGCCAGCTCACCTTCCCGGGGGTATGGCTACACCTTC
TRBJ1-1 NA TRBV6-5 NA CASSNPSRINTEAFF TGTGCCAGCAGTAACCCCTCCAGGATTAACACTGAAGCTTTCTTT
TRBJ2-7 NA TRBV5-1 NA CASSPGGAGYYEQYF TGCGCCAGCAGCCCGGGTGGGGCAGGGTACTACGAGCAGTACTTC
TRBJ1-2 NA TRBV4-2 NA CASSQEAGGGYGYTF TGTGCCAGCAGCCAAGAGGCGGGGGGAGGCTATGGCTACACCTTC
TRBJ1-6 TRBD1 TRBV2 NA CASSDSRTGSYNSPLHF TGTGCCAGCAGTGACTCTCGGACAGGCTCCTATAATTCACCCCTCCACTTT
TRBJ1-1 TRBD1 TRBV5-4 NA CASSLEGQGNTEAFF TGTGCCAGCAGCTTGGAAGGACAGGGGAACACTGAAGCTTTCTTT
TRBJ2-1 NA TRBV18 NA CASSPQGGSSYNEQFF TGTGCCAGCTCACCTCAGGGGGGAAGCTCCTACAATGAGCAGTTCTTC
TRBJ1-5 NA TRBV5-6 NA CASSLGGPSNQPQHF TGTGCCAGCAGCTTGGGGGGCCCGAGCAATCAGCCCCAGCATTTT
TRBJ1-6 NA TRBV27 NA CASSFAAYNSPLHF TGTGCCAGCAGTTTTGCGGCCTATAATTCACCCCTCCACTTT
TRBJ1-2 NA TRBV21-1 NA CASSKVQGGGYTF TGTGCCAGCAGCAAAGTACAGGGTGGCGGCTACACCTTC
TRBJ1-2 NA TRBV2 NA CASSVGSRGYTF TGTGCCAGCAGCGTAGGATCGCGGGGCTACACCTTC
TRBJ2-2 NA TRBV7-9 NA CASSLLLNTGELFF TGTGCCAGCAGCTTACTCCTGAACACCGGGGAGCTGTTTTTT
TRBJ2-1 TRBD2 TRBV27 once CASSPARLAGGPSYNEQFF TGTGCCAGCAGTCCCGCCAGACTAGCGGGGGGGCCTTCCTACAATGAGCAGTTCTTC
TRBJ2-7 TRBD2 TRBV4-1 few CASSQTPRGGSSYEQYF TGCGCCAGCAGCCAGACCCCACGGGGCGGGAGCTCCTACGAGCAGTACTTC
TRBJ2-7 NA TRBV7-9 NA CASSLWMDRSSYEQYF TGTGCCAGCAGCTTGTGGATGGACAGAAGCTCCTACGAGCAGTACTTC
TRBJ1-3 TRBD1 TRBV11-2 NA CASSRGQRGNTIYF TGTGCCAGCAGCAGGGGACAGCGTGGAAACACCATATATTTT
TRBJ1-3 TRBD1 TRBV6-5 NA CASKRTGGGGNTIYF TGTGCCAGCAAGCGGACAGGGGGCGGAGGAAACACCATATATTTT
TRBJ1-1 NA TRBV5-4 NA CASSLDRRAGMNTEAFF TGTGCCAGCAGCTTGGATCGCCGGGCGGGCATGAACACTGAAGCTTTCTTT
TRBJ2-5 NA TRBV6-5 NA CATRPAGSQETQYF TGTGCCACTCGTCCGGCAGGATCACAAGAGACCCAGTACTTC
TRBJ2-3 TRBD2 TRBV5-4 NA CASSLRGGGADTQYF TGTGCCAGCAGCTTGCGGGGCGGGGGGGCAGATACGCAGTATTTT
TRBJ1-6 NA TRBV5-5 NA CASSFTDSSYNSPLHF TGTGCCAGCAGCTTCACAGATAGCTCCTATAATTCACCCCTCCACTTT
TRBJ1-2 TRBD1 TRBV9 NA CASSVGQGGFYGYTF TGTGCCAGCAGCGTAGGACAGGGGGGGTTCTATGGCTACACCTTC
TRBJ1-1 TRBD1 TRBV7-9 NA CASSSPDTGQGNTEAFF TGTGCCAGCAGCTCCCCAGACACGGGACAGGGGAACACTGAAGCTTTCTTT
TRBJ2-1 TRBD1 TRBV29-1 NA CSVRSGTGSYNEQFF TGCAGCGTTCGATCCGGGACAGGCTCCTACAATGAGCAGTTCTTC
TRBJ2-1 NA TRBV19 NA CATGTPVANEQFF TGTGCCACAGGGACTCCTGTAGCTAATGAGCAGTTCTTC
TRBJ2-1 TRBD2 TRBV10-1 NA CASSERRASGGRSEQFF TGCGCCAGCAGTGAGCGTCGGGCTAGCGGGGGGCGCAGTGAGCAGTTCTTC
TRBJ2-7 TRBD1 TRBV27 NA CASSSGQGAHREQYF TGTGCCAGCAGTTCTGGACAGGGGGCGCACCGGGAGCAGTACTTC
TRBJ1-3 NA TRBV7-2 few CASSLARISGNTIYF TGTGCCAGCAGCTTAGCGCGAATCTCTGGAAACACCATATATTTT
TRBJ2-3 NA TRBV7-2 NA CASSSRQRDVDTQYF TGTGCCAGCAGCTCGAGACAGAGAGACGTGGATACGCAGTATTTT
TRBJ1-1 NA TRBV19 NA CASSTHQGGRPEAFF TGTGCCAGTAGTACTCACCAGGGAGGGAGACCTGAAGCTTTCTTT
TRBJ1-6 TRBD1 TRBV6-5 few CASRPTGGYNSPLHF TGTGCCAGCAGGCCGACAGGGGGCTATAATTCACCCCTCCACTTT
TRBJ2-2 TRBD1 TRBV7-6 NA CASSPRGQGSTGELFF TGTGCCAGCAGCCCCCGCGGACAGGGAAGCACCGGGGAGCTGTTTTTT
TRBJ1-2 TRBD1 TRBV11-2 NA CASSVAGQGANGYTF TGTGCCAGCAGCGTAGCGGGACAGGGGGCAAATGGCTACACCTTC
TRBJ1-2 NA TRBV7-9 NA CASSWGPDNYGYTF TGTGCCAGCAGCTGGGGGCCTGATAACTATGGCTACACCTTC
TRBJ2-1 NA TRBV30 NA CAWSSRSSYNEQFF TGTGCCTGGAGTTCTCGGAGCTCCTACAATGAGCAGTTCTTC